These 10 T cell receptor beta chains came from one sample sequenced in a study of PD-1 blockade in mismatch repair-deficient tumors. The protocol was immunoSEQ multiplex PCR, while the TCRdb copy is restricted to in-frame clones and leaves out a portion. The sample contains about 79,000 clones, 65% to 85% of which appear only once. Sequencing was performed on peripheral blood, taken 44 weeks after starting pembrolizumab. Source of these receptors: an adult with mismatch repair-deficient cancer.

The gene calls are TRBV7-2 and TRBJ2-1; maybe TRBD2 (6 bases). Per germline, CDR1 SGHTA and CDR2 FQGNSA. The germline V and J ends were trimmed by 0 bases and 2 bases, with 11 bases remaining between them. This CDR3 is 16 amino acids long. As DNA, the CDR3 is TGTGCCAGCAGCTTAGCCCTTAGCGGCACCTACAATGAGCAGTTCTTC. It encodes CASSLALSGTYNEQFF.

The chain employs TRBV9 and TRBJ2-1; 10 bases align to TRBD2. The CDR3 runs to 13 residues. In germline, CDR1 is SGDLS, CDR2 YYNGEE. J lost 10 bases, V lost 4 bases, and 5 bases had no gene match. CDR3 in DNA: TGTGCCAGCAGCCTAACTAGCGGGAACGAGCAGTTCTTC. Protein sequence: CASSLTSGNEQFF. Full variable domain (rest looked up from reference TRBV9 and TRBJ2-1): DSGVTQTPKHLITATGQRVTLRCSPRSGDLSVYWYQQSLDQGLQFLIQYYNGEERAKGNILERFSAQQFPDLHSELNLSSLELGDSALYFCASSLTSGNEQFFGPGTRLTVL.

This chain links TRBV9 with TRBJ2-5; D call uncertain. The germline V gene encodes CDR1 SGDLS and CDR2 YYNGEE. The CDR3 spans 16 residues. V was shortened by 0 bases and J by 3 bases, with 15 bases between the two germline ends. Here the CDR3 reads CASSVGVQLDEETQYF. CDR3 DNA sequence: TGTGCCAGCAGCGTAGGGGTGCAGCTTGACGAAGAGACCCAGTACTTC.

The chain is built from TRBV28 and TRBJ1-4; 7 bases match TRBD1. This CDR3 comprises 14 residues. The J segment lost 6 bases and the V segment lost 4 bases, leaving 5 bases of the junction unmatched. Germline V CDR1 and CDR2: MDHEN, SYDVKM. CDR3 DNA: TGTGCCAGCAGTTCGGGTGGACAGGATGAAAAACTGTTTTTT. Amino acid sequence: CASSSGGQDEKLFF.

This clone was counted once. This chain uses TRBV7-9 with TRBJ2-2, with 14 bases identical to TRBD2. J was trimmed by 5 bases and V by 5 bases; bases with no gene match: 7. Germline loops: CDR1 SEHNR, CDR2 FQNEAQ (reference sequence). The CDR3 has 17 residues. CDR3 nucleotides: TGTGCCAGCAGCCCTAAGGGACTAGCGGGAGATACCGGGGAGCTGTTTTTT. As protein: CASSPKGLAGDTGELFF.

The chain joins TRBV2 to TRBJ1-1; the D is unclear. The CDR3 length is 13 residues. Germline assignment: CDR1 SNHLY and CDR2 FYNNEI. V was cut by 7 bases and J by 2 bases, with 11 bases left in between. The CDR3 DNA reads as TGTGCCAGCATTCCCAGCAGCAACACTGAAGCTTTCTTT. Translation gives CASIPSSNTEAFF.

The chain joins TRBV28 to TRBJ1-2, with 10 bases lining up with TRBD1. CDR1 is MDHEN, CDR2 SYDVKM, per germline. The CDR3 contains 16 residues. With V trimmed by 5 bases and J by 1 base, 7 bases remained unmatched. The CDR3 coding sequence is TGTGCCAGCAGTCCAGGGACAGGGGCGTATAACTATGGCTACACCTTC. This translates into CASSPGTGAYNYGYTF.

CDR3 nucleotides: TGTGCCAGCAGCGGTCGCGGGACAGGGCCATCTAACTATGGCTACACCTTC. Residues: CASSGRGTGPSNYGYTF. This chain uses TRBV5-5 with TRBJ1-2; 9 bases agree with TRBD1. V was pared by 4 bases and J by 0 bases, with 10 bases of the junction left unmatched. CDR3 length: 17 residues. The germline V gene encodes CDR1 SGHKS and CDR2 YYEKEE (reference sequence).

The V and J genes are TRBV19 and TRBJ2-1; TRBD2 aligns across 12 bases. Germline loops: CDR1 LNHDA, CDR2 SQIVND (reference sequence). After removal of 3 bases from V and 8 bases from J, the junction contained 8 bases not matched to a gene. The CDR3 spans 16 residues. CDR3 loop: CASSILLAGGRDEQFF. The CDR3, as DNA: TGTGCCAGTAGTATCCTACTAGCGGGAGGTCGGGATGAGCAGTTCTTC.

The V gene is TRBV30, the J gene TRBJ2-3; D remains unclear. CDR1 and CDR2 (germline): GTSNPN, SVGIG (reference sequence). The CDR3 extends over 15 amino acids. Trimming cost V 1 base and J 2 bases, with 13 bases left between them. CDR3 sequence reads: CAWSAHDGFTDTQYF. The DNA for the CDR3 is TGTGCCTGGAGTGCCCACGATGGATTCACAGATACGCAGTATTTT.